Listed here are 9 T cell receptor beta chains from one sample, sequenced in a study of blood T cells in healthy people across ages. A second roughly 7 to 11 cycle PCR used barcoded and J-beta primers. TCRdb itself ran the 5' RACE reads through MiXCR, one entry per CDR3 protein. The data hold about a million distinct CDR3 sequences, with less than 45% observed a single time. Sequences were obtained from blood. The receptors originated from a man younger than 35 in good health.

This chain joins TRBV4-2 and TRBJ1-5; a possible D gene is TRBD1 (6 bases). The CDR3 runs 18 residues. Germline lookup yields CDR1 LGHNA and CDR2 YNFKEQ. The germline V and J ends were trimmed by 1 base and 4 bases, with 20 bases remaining between them. The CDR3 is CASSQGESPRGWNQPQHF. The CDR3, as DNA: TGTGCCAGCAGCCAAGGAGAGTCTCCCAGGGGCTGGAATCAGCCCCAGCATTTT.

The DNA for the CDR3 is TGTGCCAGCAGCTTATTTCCCACAGGGGGCACCGGGGAGCTGTTTTTT. Its protein is CASSLFPTGGTGELFF. The chain is built from TRBV7-9 and TRBJ2-2; 8 bases map to TRBD1. The CDR3 is 16 amino acids. Trimming removed 2 bases from V and 4 bases from J; junction bases left unmatched: 6. Germline values: CDR1 SEHNR, CDR2 FQNEAQ (reference sequence).

V is TRBV2 and J is TRBJ2-5; D is tentatively TRBD1 or TRBD2 (6 bases each). The CDR3 extends over 16 amino acids. Trimming shortened V by 4 bases and J by 2 bases, and 17 bases separated the two germline ends. Germline CDR1 is SNHLY and CDR2 is FYNNEI. The CDR3 DNA sequence: TGTGCCAGCAGTGGTGCGGAGGGGGGATATCAAGAGACCCAGTACTTC. Translating gives CASSGAEGGYQETQYF.

V and J are TRBV27 and TRBJ1-3; TRBD1 aligns across 8 bases. V dropped 2 bases and J dropped 0; count of bases not matched to a gene: 6. Per the germline V gene, CDR1 is MNHEY and CDR2 is SMNVEV (reference sequence). This CDR3 is built from 17 residues. CDR3 sequence: CASSLGRGQGSGNTIYF. The CDR3 nucleotides are TGTGCCAGCAGTTTAGGACGAGGACAGGGCTCTGGAAACACCATATATTTT.

This chain uses TRBV12-3 or TRBV12-4 with TRBJ2-1; 12 positions match TRBD2. The CDR3 is made up of 15 amino acids. The V gene end was trimmed by 6 bases and the J gene end by 10 bases; junction bases not matched to a gene: 10. The CDR3 DNA follows: TGTGCCAGCAGATCTAGCGGGGGGGGTAAAGAAGAGCAGTTCTTC. It specifies CASRSSGGGKEEQFF.

A few counts support this clonotype. The V gene is TRBV6-2 or TRBV6-3, the J gene TRBJ1-4, with no clear D. Germline lookup yields CDR1 MNHEY and CDR2 SVGEGT. V lost 6 bases to trimming and J lost 5 bases, with 13 bases between them. The CDR3 runs to 14 residues. The CDR3 loop reads CASRGGGSNEKLFF. In nucleotides, the CDR3 is TGTGCCAGCAGAGGAGGTGGGAGCAATGAAAAACTGTTTTTT.

The J gene is TRBJ2-7, the V gene TRBV29-1; the match to TRBD2 covers 7 bases. This CDR3 is 14 amino acids long. V lost 2 bases to trimming and J lost 7 bases; unmatched junction nucleotides: 11. Germline CDR1 and CDR2: SQVTM and ANQGSEA. CDR3 coding DNA: TGCAGCGTTGAACCTCGACTAGCTGGCGATGAGCAGTACTTC. It encodes CSVEPRLAGDEQYF.

This clonotype has only a few counts. This CDR3 reads CSARSGQSGNTIYF. The CDR3 DNA is TGCAGTGCCCGTTCGGGACAGTCTGGAAACACCATATATTTT. The gene calls are TRBV20-1 and TRBJ1-3, with TRBD1 matching over 7 bases. With V trimmed by 6 bases and J by 1 base, 6 bases remained unmatched. This CDR3 comprises 14 residues. Per the germline V gene, CDR1 is DFQATT and CDR2 is SNEGSKA (reference sequence).

This clonotype appeared a single time. V and J are TRBV9 and TRBJ2-2, with D unclear. Trimming shortened V by 3 bases and J by 8 bases, and 8 bases separated the two germline ends. The CDR3 is made up of 12 amino acids. Germline V CDR1 and CDR2: SGDLS, YYNGEE. DNA of the CDR3: TGTGCCAGCAGCGCCGTAACTGGGGAGCTGTTTTTT. Translating gives CASSAVTGELFF.